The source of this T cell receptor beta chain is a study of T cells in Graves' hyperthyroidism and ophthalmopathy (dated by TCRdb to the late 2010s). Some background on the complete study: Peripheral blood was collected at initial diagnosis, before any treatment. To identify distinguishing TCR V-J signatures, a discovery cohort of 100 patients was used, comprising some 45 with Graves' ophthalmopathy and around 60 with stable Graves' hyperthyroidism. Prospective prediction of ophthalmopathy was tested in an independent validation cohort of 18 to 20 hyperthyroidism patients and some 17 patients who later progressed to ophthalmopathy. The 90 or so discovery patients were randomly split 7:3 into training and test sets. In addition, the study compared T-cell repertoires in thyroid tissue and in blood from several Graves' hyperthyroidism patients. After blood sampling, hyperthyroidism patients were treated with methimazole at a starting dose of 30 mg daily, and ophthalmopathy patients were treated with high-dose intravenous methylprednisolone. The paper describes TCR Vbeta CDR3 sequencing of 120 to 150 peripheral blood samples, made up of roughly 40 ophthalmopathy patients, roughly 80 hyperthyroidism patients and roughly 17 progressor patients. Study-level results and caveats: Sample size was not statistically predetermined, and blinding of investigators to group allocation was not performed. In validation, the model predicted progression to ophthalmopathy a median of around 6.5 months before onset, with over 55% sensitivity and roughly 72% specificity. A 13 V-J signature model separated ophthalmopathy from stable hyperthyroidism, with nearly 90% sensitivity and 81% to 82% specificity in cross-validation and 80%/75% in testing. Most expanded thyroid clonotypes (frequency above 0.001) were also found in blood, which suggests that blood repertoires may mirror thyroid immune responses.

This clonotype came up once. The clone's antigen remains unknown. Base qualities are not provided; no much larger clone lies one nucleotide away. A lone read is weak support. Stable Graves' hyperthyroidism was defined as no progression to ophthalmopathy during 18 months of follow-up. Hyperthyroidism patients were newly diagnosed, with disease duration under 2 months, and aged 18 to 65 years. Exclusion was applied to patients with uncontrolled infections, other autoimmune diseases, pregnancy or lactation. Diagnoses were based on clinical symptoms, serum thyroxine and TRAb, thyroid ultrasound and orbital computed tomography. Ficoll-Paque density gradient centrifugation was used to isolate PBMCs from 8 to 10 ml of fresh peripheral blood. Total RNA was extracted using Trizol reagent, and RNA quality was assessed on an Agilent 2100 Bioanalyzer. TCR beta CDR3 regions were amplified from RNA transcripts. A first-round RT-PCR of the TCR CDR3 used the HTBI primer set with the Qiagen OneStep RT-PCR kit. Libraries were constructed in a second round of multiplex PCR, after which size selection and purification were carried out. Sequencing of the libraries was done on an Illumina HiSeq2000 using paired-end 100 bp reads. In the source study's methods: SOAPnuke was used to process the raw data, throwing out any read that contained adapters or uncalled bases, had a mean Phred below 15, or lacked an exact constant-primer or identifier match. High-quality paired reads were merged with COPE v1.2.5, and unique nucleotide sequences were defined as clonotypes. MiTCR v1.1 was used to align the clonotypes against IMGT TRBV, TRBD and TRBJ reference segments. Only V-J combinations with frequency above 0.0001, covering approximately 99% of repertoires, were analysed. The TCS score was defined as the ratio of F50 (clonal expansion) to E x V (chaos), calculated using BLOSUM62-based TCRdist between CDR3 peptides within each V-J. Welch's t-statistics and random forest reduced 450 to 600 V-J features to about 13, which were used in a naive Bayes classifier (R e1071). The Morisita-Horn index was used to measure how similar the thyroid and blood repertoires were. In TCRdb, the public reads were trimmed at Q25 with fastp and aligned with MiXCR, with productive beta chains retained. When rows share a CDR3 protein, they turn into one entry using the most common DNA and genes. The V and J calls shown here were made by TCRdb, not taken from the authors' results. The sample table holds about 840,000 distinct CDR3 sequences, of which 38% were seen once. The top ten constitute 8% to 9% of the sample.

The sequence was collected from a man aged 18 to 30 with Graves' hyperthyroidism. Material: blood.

DNA sequence: TGTGCCACCAGTGATCCACTCAGCTATGGCTACACCTTC. It codes for CATSDPLSYGYTF. Recombination linked TRBV24-1 to TRBJ1-2; the D segment cannot be called with confidence. CDR1 and CDR2, per the germline V gene, are KGHDR and SFDVKD. A distance of 8 bases separates the germline ends of V and J, which lose 3 bases and 4 bases respectively. The CDR3 starts with the cysteine, ends with the phenylalanine, and has 13 residues. Just the 39-base CDR3 DNA is kept, in frame starting at base 1.